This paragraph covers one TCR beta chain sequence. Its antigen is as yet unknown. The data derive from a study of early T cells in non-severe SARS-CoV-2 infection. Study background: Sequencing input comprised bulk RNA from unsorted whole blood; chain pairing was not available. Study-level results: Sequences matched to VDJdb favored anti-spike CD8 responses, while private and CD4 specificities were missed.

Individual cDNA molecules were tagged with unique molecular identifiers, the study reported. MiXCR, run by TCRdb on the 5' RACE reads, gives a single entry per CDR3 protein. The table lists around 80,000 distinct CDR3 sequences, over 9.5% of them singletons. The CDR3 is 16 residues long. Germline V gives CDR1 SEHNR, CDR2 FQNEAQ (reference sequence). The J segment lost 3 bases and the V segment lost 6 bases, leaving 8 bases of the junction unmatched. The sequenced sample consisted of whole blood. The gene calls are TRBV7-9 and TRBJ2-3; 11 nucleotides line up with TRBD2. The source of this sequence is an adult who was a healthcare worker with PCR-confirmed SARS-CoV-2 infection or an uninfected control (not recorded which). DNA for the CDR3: TGTGCCAGCAGTTTTATCACTAGCGGGAGAACAGATACGCAGTATTTT. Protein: CASSFITSGRTDTQYF.